The 19 T cell receptor beta chains in this list originate from one sample, sequenced in a study of cytomegalovirus exposure and HLA in healthy donors. Clones were read by immunoSEQ multiplex PCR, and TCRdb kept only the in-frame ones, dropping some. The data show 350,000 or so clones, approximately 90% seen once. Source material: PBMCs. These receptors all stem from a woman younger than 35 in good health and CMV-seronegative.

This clone was seen only once. The gene calls are TRBV5-8 and TRBJ1-1; 7 bases fit TRBD1. Per the germline V gene, CDR1 is SGHTS and CDR2 is YDEGEE. The CDR3 loop spans 14 amino acids. With 4 bases clipped from V and 0 bases from J, the junction kept 3 bases outside the gene matches. The CDR3 DNA reads as TGTGCCAGCAGCCAGACAGGGTTGAACACTGAAGCTTTCTTT. This translates into CASSQTGLNTEAFF.

The rearrangement links TRBV6-6 to TRBJ1-4, with 9 bases lining up with TRBD1. Losses at the gene ends were 8 bases for V and 6 bases for J; bases not matched to a gene: 7. CDR3 length equals 14 residues. CDR1 is MNHNY, CDR2 SVGAGI, per germline (reference sequence). The CDR3 spells CASSSGQGDEKLFF. The CDR3 nucleotides are TGTGCCAGCTCTTCGGGACAGGGTGATGAAAAACTGTTTTTT.

This clone was recorded once. The chain carries TRBV11-2 and TRBJ1-3; D call uncertain. Germline CDR1 is SGHAT and CDR2 is FQNNGV. The CDR3 is 15 residues long. Deletions cut 2 bases from V and 0 bases from J, with 8 bases between. The CDR3 nucleotides read TGTGCCAGCAGCTTATGGAGTGGCTCTGGAAACACCATATATTTT. Its translation is CASSLWSGSGNTIYF.

This chain joins TRBV5-1 and TRBJ2-3; the D is unclear. The CDR3 has 14 residues. V lost 3 bases, J lost 5 bases, and 13 bases lay in between. CDR1 is SGHRS, CDR2 YFSETQ, per germline. The CDR3 spells CASSSGDVGDTQYF. CDR3 bases: TGCGCCAGCAGCTCCGGAGATGTTGGAGATACGCAGTATTTT.

V and J are TRBV4-3 and TRBJ2-1, with no clear D. The germline V gene has CDR1 LGHNA and CDR2 YSLEER. This CDR3 region has 15 residues. V was cut by 0 bases and J by 8 bases, with 14 bases left in between. DNA of the CDR3: TGCGCCAGCAGCCAAGACTGGGCGACGACGGATGAGCAGTTCTTC. It yields the protein CASSQDWATTDEQFF.

The chain carries TRBV29-1 and TRBJ2-1, with a weak D call TRBD2 (6 bases). The CDR3 has 13 residues. Germline lookup yields CDR1 SQVTM and CDR2 ANQGSEA. The V end was cut by 4 bases, the J end by 1 base, with 8 bases between. The CDR3 region is CSVAGRSYNEQFF. DNA for the CDR3: TGCAGCGTTGCTGGGAGGTCCTACAATGAGCAGTTCTTC.

The V and J genes are TRBV6-4 and TRBJ2-1, with D tentatively TRBD1 (5 bases). Germline V lookup: CDR1 MRHNA, CDR2 SNTAGT. This CDR3 has 14 amino acids. Trimming stripped 4 bases from V and 5 bases from J, with 12 bases between. CDR3 sequence: CASSVSGMDNEQFF. DNA of the CDR3: TGTGCCAGCAGTGTGTCAGGGATGGACAATGAGCAGTTCTTC.

V usage is TRBV5-6 and J usage is TRBJ2-2; 7 positions match TRBD2. The CDR3 contains 15 residues. V dropped 7 bases and J dropped 2; count of bases not matched to a gene: 8. Germline assignment: CDR1 SGHDT and CDR2 YYEEEE. As DNA, the CDR3 is TGTGCCAGCGCCGGACGGGGGGTCAACACCGGGGAGCTGTTTTTT. Amino acid sequence: CASAGRGVNTGELFF.

This clone was recorded only once. Within the sample, other DNA sequences also encode this same CDR3. The CDR3 coding sequence is TGTGCCAGCAGCTCCCTAGCGGGAGGCCAAGAGACCCAGTACTTC. Encoded protein: CASSSLAGGQETQYF. The rearrangement uses TRBV7-3 and TRBJ2-5, with 11 bases that match TRBD2. Germline values: CDR1 SGHTA, CDR2 FQGTGA. Trimming cost V 4 bases and J 1 base; bases outside gene matches: 2. This CDR3 has 15 residues.

The rearrangement uses TRBV5-6 and TRBJ2-1; 8 positions match TRBD2. The CDR3 is made up of 18 amino acids. The germline gives CDR1 SGHDT, CDR2 YYEEEE. With 4 bases clipped from V and 6 bases from J, the junction kept 18 bases outside the gene matches. CDR3 amino acids: CASSLDFPGTRVGNEQFF. DNA for the CDR3: TGTGCCAGCAGCCTAGATTTTCCCGGGACTAGAGTAGGCAATGAGCAGTTCTTC.

This clone was observed a handful of times. V usage is TRBV4-1 and J usage is TRBJ2-2, with 9 bases lining up with TRBD2. Germline assignment: CDR1 MGHRA and CDR2 YSYEKL. The CDR3 extends over 15 amino acids. The V gene end was trimmed by 11 bases and the J gene end by 5 bases; junction bases not matched to a gene: 12. The CDR3 DNA sequence: TGCGCCTCCGGGCGGGAGGGCCTAATTACCGGGGAGCTGTTTTTT. Its protein is CASGREGLITGELFF.

The chain combines TRBV7-9 with TRBJ1-1; TRBD1 aligns across 8 bases. Germline CDR1 SEHNR, CDR2 FQNEAQ (reference sequence). Germline trimming cut 0 bases from V and 3 bases from J; bases unmatched to any gene: 6. The CDR3 has 16 amino acids. The CDR3 region is CASSLARLTGDTEAFF. Here the CDR3 DNA reads TGTGCCAGCAGCTTAGCCCGTCTGACAGGGGACACTGAAGCTTTCTTT.

The genes are TRBV2 and TRBJ1-5, with D tentatively TRBD1 (5 bases). Germline CDR1 reads SNHLY; CDR2 reads FYNNEI. The CDR3 contains 14 residues. Between the trimmed V and J ends, which lost 6 bases and 5 bases, there was a span of 14 bases. In DNA form, the CDR3 reads TGTGCCAGCAGGTTGGACACTCTTTATCAGCCCCAGCATTTT. Translation: CASRLDTLYQPQHF. Combining the CDR3 with reference TRBV2 and TRBJ1-5 gives the whole variable domain EPEVTQTPSHQVTQMGQEVILRCVPISNHLYFYWYRQILGQKVEFLVSFYNNEISEKSEIFDDQFSVERPDGSNFTLKIRSTKLEDSAMYFCASRLDTLYQPQHFGDGTRLSIL.

V and J are TRBV6-5 and TRBJ1-5; TRBD1 is a possible D gene (5 bases). CDR1 is MNHEY and CDR2 is SVGAGI in the germline V gene. CDR3 length: 12 residues. Trimming pared 8 bases from V and 6 bases from J, leaving 11 bases between. The DNA for the CDR3 is TGTGCCAGCCGGGGCGGGGGTCAGCCCCAGCATTTT. Protein: CASRGGGQPQHF.

This rearrangement joins TRBV29-1 to TRBJ2-1; 9 bases are a match to TRBD2. Germline CDR1 SQVTM, CDR2 ANQGSEA. J lost 10 bases, V lost 6 bases, and 22 bases had no gene match. The CDR3 runs 17 residues. Written as DNA, the CDR3 is TGCAGCGTATTACCTACTACGGACCTAGCGGGAAGTGGGGAGCAGTTCTTC. Translation gives CSVLPTTDLAGSGEQFF.

The chain uses TRBV11-2 and TRBJ2-5; 7 bases are a match to TRBD2. Looked up from germline, CDR1 is SGHAT and CDR2 is FQNNGV. The CDR3 extends over 17 amino acids. The junction had 14 bases not matched to a gene; V was cut back by 0 bases and J by 7 bases. The CDR3 is CASSLDSVAGVSGTQYF. CDR3 nucleotides: TGTGCCAGCAGCTTAGATAGCGTGGCGGGAGTCTCCGGGACCCAGTACTTC.

This sequence joins TRBV5-4 and TRBJ2-7; 9 nucleotides line up with TRBD1. The CDR3 totals 15 residues. The germline V gene encodes CDR1 SGHNT and CDR2 YYREEE (reference sequence). J gave up 2 bases and V 3 bases, and 6 bases lay outside the gene matches. In nucleotides, the CDR3 is TGTGCCAGCAGCTGGATCGGGACAGGGACCTACGAGCAGTACTTC. The encoded protein is CASSWIGTGTYEQYF.

This sequence joins TRBV4-3 and TRBJ2-7, with D possibly being TRBD2 (6 bases). Trimming shortened V by 0 bases and J by 0 bases, and 15 bases separated the two germline ends. The germline V gene has CDR1 LGHNA and CDR2 YSLEER. This CDR3 contains 17 residues. CDR3 bases: TGCGCCAGCAGCCAAGATCCGGGAGCGGCGACCTCCTACGAGCAGTACTTC. Translating gives CASSQDPGAATSYEQYF.

V usage is TRBV29-1 and J usage is TRBJ2-1; no clear D gene. Germline V gene lookup returns CDR1 SQVTM and CDR2 ANQGSEA. This CDR3 comprises 14 residues. Trimming shortened V by 4 bases and J by 9 bases, and 19 bases separated the two germline ends. The DNA of the CDR3 is TGCAGCGTTGTAATTGCGGCCCTCGCTTTTGAGCAGTTCTTC. It encodes CSVVIAALAFEQFF.